The clone carrying this TCR beta chain was counted at least ten times. This CDR3 spans 15 amino acids. Unmatched junction bases numbered 6, after V lost 3 bases and J lost 2 bases. RNA served as the template for amplifying TCR beta CDR3 regions. RT-PCR was first run with HTBI primers, then multiplex PCR in a second round. MiXCR, applied by TCRdb to the multiplex PCR reads, yields one record per CDR3 protein. The sample comprises roughly 500,000 distinct CDR3 sequences, approximately 15% of which are singletons, and approximately 9.8% rests with the top ten. These data originate in a study of Graves' ophthalmopathy and Graves' hyperthyroidism.

The sequence was obtained from a woman in her twenties or thirties with Graves' ophthalmopathy. Sequenced sample: blood. This chain joins TRBV12-3 or TRBV12-4 and TRBJ2-7; 8 nucleotides match TRBD1. DNA of the CDR3: TGTGCCAGCAGTTTTGGGGACAGGCTTACCTACGAGCAGTACTTC. As protein: CASSFGDRLTYEQYF.